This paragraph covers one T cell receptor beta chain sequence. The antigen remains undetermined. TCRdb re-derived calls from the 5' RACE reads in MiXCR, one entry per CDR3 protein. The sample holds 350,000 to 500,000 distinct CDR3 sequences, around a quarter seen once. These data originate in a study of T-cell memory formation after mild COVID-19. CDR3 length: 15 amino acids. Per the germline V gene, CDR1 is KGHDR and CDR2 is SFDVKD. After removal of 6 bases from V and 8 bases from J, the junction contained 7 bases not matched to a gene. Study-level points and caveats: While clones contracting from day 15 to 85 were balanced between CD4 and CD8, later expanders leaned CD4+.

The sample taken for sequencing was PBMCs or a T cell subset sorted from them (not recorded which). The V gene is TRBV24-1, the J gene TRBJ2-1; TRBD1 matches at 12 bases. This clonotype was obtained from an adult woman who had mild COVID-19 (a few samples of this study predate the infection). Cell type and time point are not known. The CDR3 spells CATSIRGQGADEQFF. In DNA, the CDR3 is TGTGCCACCAGTATTCGGGGACAGGGGGCGGATGAGCAGTTCTTC.